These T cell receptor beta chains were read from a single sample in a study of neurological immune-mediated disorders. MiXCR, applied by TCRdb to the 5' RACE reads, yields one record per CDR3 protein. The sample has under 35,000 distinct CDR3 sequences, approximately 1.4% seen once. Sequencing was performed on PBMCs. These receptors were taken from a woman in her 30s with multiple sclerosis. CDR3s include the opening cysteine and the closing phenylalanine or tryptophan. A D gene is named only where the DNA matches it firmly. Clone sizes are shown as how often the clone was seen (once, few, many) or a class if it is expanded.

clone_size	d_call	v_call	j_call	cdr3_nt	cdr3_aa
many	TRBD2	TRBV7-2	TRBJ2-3	TGTGCCAGCAGCTCCCTAGCGGGGGGGAGGGTTACGCAGTATTTT	CASSSLAGGRVTQYF
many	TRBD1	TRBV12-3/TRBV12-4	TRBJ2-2	TGTGCCAGCAGTTTTAAGGACAGGGTAGAGACCGGGGAGCTGTTTTTT	CASSFKDRVETGELFF
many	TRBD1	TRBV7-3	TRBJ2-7	TGTGCCAGCAGCGCCGACAGGGTTACAACCTACGAGCAGTACTTC	CASSADRVTTYEQYF
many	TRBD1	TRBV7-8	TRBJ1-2	TGTGCCAGCAGCTTACTGGGACAGGGGGAGCGTGGCTACACCTTC	CASSLLGQGERGYTF
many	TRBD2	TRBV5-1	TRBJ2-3	TGCGCCAGCAGCCCGACTAGCGGCACAGATACGCAGTATTTT	CASSPTSGTDTQYF
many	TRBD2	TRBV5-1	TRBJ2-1	TGCGCCAGCAGCTTGTGGGCTAGCGGGGGGATTAGCTCCTACAATGAGCAGTTCTTC	CASSLWASGGISSYNEQFF
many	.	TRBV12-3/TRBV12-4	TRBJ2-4	TGTGCCAGCAGACGAATACGACAGGATATTCCGTACTTC	CASRRIRQDIPYF
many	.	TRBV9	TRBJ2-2	TGTGCCAGCAGCGTAGCAGGGGTGAACACCGGGGAGCTGTTTTTT	CASSVAGVNTGELFF
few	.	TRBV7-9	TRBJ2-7	TGTGCCAGCAGCTTAGTGGCGGGGAGCTCCTACGAGCAGTACTTC	CASSLVAGSSYEQYF
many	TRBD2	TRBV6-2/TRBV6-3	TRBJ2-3	TGTGCCAGCAGCGATCAACTAGCGGGGGCCACAGATACGCAGTATTTT	CASSDQLAGATDTQYF
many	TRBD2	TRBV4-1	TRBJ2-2	TGCGCCAGCAGCCAAGAGAGCGGGGGCGGGGGCACCGGGGAGCTGTTTTTT	CASSQESGGGGTGELFF
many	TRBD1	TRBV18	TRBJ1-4	TGTGCCAGCTCGACAGGGGAGAACGAAAAACTGTTTTTT	CASSTGENEKLFF
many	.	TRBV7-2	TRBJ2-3	TGTGCCAGCAGCTTACGGACAAGGACAGATACGCAGTATTTT	CASSLRTRTDTQYF
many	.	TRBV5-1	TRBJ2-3	TGCGCCAGCCGGCGCAGTGCTGACCAGGGGCAGTATTTT	CASRRSADQGQYF
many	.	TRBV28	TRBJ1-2	TGTGCCAGCAGTTTAGAAGATCCAGGGGCCCTATATGGCTACACCTTC	CASSLEDPGALYGYTF
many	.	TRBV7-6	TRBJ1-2	TGTGCCAGCAGCTTAGGGACGGCTAACTATGGCTACACCTTC	CASSLGTANYGYTF